This T cell receptor (beta chain) is drawn from a study of blood T cell repertoires in COVID-19. At the level of the study: PBMCs, B-cell-depleted T cells, or T cells were the source of the cDNA or gDNA that made up the material.

The CDR3 spans 13 residues. V was clipped by 5 bases and J by 6 bases, with 11 bases between them. Germline lookup yields CDR1 LNHDA and CDR2 SQIVND (reference sequence). Study processing details: Cell counts per sample came from amplifying reference gene primers. Clones were sequenced by immunoSEQ multiplex PCR, and TCRdb holds only the in-frame ones, with some missing. V and J calls and clone size come straight from that table; D and trimming were deduced from the DNA. The repertoire holds about 250,000 clones, with approximately 90% as singletons. Input material: peripheral blood. The clonotype originates from a young woman with COVID-19, enrolled during active disease. The chain links TRBV19 to TRBJ2-1; a weak D match, TRBD2 (5 bases). The CDR3 sequence: CASSPLGSNEQFF. The CDR3, as DNA: TGTGCCAGTAGTCCCTTAGGGAGCAATGAGCAGTTCTTC.